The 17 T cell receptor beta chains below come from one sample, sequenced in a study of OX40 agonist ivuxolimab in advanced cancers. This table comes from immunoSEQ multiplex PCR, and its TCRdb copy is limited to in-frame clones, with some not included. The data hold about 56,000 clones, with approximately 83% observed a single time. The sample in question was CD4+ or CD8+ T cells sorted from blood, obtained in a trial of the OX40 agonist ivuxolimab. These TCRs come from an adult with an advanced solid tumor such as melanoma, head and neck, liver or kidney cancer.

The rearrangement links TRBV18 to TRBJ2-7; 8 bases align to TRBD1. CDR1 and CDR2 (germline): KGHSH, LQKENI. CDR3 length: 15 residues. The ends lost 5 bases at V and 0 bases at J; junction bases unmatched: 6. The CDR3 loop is CASSVTGDPSYEQYF. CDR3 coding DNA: TGTGCCAGCTCAGTGACAGGGGATCCCTCCTACGAGCAGTACTTC.

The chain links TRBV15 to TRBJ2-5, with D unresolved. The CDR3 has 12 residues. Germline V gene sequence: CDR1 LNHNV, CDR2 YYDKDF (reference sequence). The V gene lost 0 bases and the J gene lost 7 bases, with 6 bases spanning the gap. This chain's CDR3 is CATSREYGTQYF. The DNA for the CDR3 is TGTGCCACCAGCAGAGAGTACGGGACCCAGTACTTC. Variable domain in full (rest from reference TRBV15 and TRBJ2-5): DAMVIQNPRYQVTQFGKPVTLSCSQTLNHNVMYWYQQKSSQAPKLLFHYYDKDFNNEADTPDNFQSRRPNTSFCFLDIRSPGLGDTAMYLCATSREYGTQYFGPGTRLLVL.

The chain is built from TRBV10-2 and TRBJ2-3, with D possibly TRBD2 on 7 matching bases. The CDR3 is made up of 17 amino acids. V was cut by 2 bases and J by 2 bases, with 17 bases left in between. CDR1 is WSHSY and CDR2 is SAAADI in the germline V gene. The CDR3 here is CASSEDRGGVLTDTQYF. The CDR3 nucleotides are TGCGCCAGCAGTGAGGATAGAGGGGGGGTCCTCACAGATACGCAGTATTTT.

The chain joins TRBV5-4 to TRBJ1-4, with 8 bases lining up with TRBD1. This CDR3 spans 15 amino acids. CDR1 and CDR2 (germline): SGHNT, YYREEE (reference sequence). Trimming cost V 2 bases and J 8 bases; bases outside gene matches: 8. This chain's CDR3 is CASSFGGTGFEKLFF. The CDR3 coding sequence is TGTGCCAGCAGCTTCGGCGGGACAGGTTTCGAAAAACTGTTTTTT. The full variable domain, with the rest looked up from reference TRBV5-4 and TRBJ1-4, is ETGVTQSPTHLIKTRGQQVTLRCSSQSGHNTVSWYQQALGQGPQFIFQYYREEENGRGNFPPRFSGLQFPNYSSELNVNALELDDSALYLCASSFGGTGFEKLFFGSGTQLSVL.

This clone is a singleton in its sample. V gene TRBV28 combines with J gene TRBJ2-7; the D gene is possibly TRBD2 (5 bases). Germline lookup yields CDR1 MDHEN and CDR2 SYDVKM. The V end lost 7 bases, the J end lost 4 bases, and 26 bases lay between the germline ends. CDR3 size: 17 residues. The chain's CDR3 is CASTEIRDQRELYEQYF. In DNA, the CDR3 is TGTGCCAGCACCGAAATCCGGGATCAGAGGGAATTATACGAGCAGTACTTC.

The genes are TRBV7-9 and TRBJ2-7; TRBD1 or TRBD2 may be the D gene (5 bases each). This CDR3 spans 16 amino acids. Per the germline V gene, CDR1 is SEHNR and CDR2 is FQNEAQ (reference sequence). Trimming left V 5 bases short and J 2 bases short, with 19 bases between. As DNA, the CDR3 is TGTGCCAGCAGCCCTTCGGGAAACAGGAGGACCTACGAGCAGTACTTC. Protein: CASSPSGNRRTYEQYF.

CDR3 region: CASSMPGQGGDQPQHF. The DNA for the CDR3 is TGTGCCAGTAGTATGCCGGGACAGGGGGGGGATCAGCCCCAGCATTTT. The chain uses TRBV19 and TRBJ1-5, with 11 nucleotides matching TRBD1. The CDR3 totals 16 residues. V lost 3 bases, J lost 5 bases, and 6 bases stayed unmatched. CDR1 is LNHDA, CDR2 SQIVND, per germline (reference sequence).

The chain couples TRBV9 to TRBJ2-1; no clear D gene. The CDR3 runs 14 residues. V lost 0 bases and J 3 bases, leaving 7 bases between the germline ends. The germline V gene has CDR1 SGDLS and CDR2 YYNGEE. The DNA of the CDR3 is TGTGCCAGCAGCGTAGGCCAGAACTACAATGAGCAGTTCTTC. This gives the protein CASSVGQNYNEQFF.

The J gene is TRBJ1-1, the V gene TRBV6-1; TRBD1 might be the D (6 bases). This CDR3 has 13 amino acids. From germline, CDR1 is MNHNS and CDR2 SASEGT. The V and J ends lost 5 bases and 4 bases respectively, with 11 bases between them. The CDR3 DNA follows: TGTGCCAGCAGTAAAAACAGGGCCACTGAAGCTTTCTTT. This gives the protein CASSKNRATEAFF.

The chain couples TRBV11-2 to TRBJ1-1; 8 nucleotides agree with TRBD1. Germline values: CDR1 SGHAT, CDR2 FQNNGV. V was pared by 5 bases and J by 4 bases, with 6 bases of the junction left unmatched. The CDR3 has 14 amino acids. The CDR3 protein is CASSRNRGTTEAFF. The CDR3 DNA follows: TGTGCCAGCAGCCGGAACAGGGGGACCACTGAAGCTTTCTTT.

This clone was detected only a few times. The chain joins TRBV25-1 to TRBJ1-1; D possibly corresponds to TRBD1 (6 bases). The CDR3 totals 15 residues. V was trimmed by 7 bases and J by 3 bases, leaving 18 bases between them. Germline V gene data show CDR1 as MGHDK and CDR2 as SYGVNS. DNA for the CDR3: TGTGCCAGCATCGCTAGGGGGGGAAGGGACACTGAAGCTTTCTTT. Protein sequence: CASIARGGRDTEAFF.

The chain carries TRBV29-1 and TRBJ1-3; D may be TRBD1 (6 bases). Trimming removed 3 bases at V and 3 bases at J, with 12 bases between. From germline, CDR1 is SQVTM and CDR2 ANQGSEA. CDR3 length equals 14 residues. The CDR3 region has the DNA TGCAGCGTTGAGGAGGGGGTGAATGGAAACACCATATATTTT. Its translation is CSVEEGVNGNTIYF.

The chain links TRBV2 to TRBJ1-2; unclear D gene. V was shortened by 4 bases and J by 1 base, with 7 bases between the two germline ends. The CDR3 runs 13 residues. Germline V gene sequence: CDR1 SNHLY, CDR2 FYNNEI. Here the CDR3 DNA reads TGTGCCAGCAGTGCGGAGATTAACTATGGCTACACCTTC. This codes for CASSAEINYGYTF.

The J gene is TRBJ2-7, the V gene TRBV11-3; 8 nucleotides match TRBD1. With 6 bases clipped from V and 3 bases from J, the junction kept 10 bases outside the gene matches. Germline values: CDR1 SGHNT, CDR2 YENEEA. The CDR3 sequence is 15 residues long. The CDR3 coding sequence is TGTGCCAGCAGGGGGGCAGGGGGCGCATACTACGAGCAGTACTTC. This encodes CASRGAGGAYYEQYF.

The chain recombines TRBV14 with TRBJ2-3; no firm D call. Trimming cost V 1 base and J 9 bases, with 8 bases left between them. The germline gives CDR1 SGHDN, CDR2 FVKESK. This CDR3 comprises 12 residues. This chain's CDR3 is CASSQARLTQYF. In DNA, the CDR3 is TGTGCCAGCAGCCAAGCTCGGTTGACGCAGTATTTT.

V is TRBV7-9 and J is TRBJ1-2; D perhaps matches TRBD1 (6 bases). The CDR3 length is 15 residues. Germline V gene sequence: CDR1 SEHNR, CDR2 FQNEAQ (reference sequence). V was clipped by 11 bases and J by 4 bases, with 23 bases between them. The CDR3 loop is CAGEFGGAGFYGYTF. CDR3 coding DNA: TGTGCCGGAGAATTCGGGGGCGCGGGTTTCTATGGCTACACCTTC.

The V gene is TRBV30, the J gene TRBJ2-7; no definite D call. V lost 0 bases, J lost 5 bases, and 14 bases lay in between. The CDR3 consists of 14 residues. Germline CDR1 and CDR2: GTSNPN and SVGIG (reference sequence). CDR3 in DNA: TGTGCCTGGAGTGTAGGACCCCCTTCGGACGAGCAGTACTTC. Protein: CAWSVGPPSDEQYF.